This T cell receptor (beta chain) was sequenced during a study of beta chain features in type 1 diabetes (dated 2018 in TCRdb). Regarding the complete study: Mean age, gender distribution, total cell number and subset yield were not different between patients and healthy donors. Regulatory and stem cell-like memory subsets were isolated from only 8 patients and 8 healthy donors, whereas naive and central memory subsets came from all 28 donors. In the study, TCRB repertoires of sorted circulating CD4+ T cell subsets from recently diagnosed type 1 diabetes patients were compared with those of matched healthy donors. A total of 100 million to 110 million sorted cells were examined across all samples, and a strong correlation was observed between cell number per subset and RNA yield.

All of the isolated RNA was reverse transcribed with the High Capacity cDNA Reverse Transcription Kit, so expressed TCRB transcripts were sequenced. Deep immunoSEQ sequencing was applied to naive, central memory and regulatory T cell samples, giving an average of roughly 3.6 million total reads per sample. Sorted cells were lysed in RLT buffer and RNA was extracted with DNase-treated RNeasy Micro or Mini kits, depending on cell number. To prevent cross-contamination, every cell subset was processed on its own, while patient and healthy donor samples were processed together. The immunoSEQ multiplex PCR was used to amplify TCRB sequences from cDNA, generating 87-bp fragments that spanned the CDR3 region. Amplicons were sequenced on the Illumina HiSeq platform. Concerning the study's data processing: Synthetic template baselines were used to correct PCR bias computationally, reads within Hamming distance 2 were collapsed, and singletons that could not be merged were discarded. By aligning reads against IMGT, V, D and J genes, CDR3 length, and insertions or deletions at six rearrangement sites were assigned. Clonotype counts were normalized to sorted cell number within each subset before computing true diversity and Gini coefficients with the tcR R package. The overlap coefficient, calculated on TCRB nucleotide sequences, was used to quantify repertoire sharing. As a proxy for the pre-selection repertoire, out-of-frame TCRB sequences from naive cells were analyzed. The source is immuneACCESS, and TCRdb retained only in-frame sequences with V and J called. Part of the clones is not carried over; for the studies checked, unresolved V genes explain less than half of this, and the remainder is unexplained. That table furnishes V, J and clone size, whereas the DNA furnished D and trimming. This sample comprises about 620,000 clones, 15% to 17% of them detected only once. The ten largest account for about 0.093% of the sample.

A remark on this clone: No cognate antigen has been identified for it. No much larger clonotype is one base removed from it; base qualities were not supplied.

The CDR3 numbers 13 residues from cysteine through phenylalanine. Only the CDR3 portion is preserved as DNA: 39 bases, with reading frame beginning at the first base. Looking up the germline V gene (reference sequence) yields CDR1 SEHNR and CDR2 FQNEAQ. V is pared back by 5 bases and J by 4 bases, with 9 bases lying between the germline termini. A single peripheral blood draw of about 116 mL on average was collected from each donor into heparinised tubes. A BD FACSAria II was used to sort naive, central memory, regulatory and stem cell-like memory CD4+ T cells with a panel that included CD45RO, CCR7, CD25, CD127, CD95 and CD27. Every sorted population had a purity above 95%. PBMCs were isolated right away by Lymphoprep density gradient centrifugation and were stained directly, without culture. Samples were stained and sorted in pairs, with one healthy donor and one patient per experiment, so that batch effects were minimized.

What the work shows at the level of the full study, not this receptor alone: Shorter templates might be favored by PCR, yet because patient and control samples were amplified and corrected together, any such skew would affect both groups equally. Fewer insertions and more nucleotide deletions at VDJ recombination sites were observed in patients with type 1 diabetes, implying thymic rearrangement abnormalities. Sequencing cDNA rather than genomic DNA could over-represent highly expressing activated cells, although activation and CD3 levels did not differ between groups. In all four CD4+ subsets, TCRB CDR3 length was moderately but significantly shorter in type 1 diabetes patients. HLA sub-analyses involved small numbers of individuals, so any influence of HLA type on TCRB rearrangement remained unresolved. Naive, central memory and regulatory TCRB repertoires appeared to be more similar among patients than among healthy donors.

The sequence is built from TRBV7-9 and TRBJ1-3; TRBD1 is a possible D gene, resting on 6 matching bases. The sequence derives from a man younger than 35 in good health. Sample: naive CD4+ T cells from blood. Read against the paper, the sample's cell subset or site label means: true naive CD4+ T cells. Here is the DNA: TGTGCCAGCAGCCACAGGGCCGGAAACACCATATATTTT. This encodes CASSHRAGNTIYF.